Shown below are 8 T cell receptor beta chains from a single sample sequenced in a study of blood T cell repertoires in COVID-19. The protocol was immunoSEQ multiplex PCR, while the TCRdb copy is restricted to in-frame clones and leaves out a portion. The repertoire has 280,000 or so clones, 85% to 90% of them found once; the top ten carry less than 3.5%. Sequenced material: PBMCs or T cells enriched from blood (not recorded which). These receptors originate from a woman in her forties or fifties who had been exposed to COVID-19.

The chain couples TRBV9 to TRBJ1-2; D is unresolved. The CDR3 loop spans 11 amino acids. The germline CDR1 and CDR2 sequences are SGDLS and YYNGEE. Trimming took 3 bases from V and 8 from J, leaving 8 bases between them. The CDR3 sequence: CASSGLEGYTF. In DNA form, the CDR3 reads TGTGCCAGCAGCGGGTTGGAGGGCTACACCTTC.

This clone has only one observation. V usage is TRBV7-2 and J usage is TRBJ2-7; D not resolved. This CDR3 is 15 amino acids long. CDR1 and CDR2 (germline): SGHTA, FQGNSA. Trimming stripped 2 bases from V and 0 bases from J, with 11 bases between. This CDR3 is CASSLTPGLSYEQYF. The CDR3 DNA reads TGTGCCAGCAGCTTAACTCCGGGTCTCTCCTACGAGCAGTACTTC.

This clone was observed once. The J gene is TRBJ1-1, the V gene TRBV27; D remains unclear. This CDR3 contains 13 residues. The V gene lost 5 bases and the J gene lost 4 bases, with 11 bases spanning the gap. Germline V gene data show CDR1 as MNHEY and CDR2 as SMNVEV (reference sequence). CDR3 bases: TGTGCCAGCAGTCCGGGTCGAGGCACTGAAGCTTTCTTT. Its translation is CASSPGRGTEAFF.

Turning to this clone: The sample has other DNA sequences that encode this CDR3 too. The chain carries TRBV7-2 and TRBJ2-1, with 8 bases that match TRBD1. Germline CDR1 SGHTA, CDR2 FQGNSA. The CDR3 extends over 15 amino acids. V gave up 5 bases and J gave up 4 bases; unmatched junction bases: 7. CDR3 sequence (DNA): TGTGCCAGCAGCCTCGACAGGGGAGAATACAATGAGCAGTTCTTC. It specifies CASSLDRGEYNEQFF.

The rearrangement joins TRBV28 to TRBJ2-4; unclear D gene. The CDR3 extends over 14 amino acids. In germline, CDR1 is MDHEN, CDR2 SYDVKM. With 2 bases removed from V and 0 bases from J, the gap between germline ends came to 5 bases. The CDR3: CASSLILAKNIQYF. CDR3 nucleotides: TGTGCCAGCAGTTTAATACTAGCCAAAAACATTCAGTACTTC.

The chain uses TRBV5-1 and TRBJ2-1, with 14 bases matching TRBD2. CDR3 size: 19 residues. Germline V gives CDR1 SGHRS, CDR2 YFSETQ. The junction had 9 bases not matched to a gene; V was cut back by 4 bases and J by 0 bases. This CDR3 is CASSPGLAGGHSSYNEQFF. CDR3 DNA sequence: TGCGCCAGCAGCCCCGGACTAGCGGGGGGCCATAGCTCCTACAATGAGCAGTTCTTC. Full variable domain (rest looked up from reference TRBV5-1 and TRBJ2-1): KAGVTQTPRYLIKTRGQQVTLSCSPISGHRSVSWYQQTPGQGLQFLFEYFSETQRNKGNFPGRFSGRQFSNSRSEMNVSTLELGDSALYLCASSPGLAGGHSSYNEQFFGPGTRLTVL.

The CDR3 is CASARTVNTEAFF. The CDR3, as DNA: TGTGCCAGCGCAAGAACAGTGAACACTGAAGCTTTCTTT. The gene calls are TRBV6-5 and TRBJ1-1, with D unclear. Germline loops: CDR1 MNHEY, CDR2 SVGAGI. Trimming took 8 bases from V and 0 from J, leaving 10 bases between them. The CDR3 is made up of 13 amino acids.

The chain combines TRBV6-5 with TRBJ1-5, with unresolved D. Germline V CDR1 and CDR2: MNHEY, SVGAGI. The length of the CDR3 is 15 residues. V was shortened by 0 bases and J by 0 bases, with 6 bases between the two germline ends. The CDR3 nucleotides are TGTGCCAGCAGTTACTCGCAGTATAGCAATCAGCCCCAGCATTTT. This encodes CASSYSQYSNQPQHF.